The 11 T cell receptor beta chains below come from one sample, sequenced in a study of cytomegalovirus exposure and HLA in healthy donors. The study ran its PCR with 60 Vbeta and 13 Jbeta primers. Generated by immunoSEQ multiplex PCR, the TCRdb table keeps only in-frame clones and is missing some. Among 250,000 to 300,000 clones listed, almost 85% were seen once. The sequenced sample consisted of PBMCs. These receptors were obtained from a woman in her thirties or forties in good health and CMV-seropositive.

The V gene is TRBV28, the J gene TRBJ2-5; 11 nucleotides agree with TRBD2. In germline, CDR1 is MDHEN, CDR2 SYDVKM. V lost 4 bases, J lost 4 bases, and 8 bases stayed unmatched. The CDR3 runs to 16 residues. CDR3 bases: TGTGCCAGCAGTTCACAAACTAGCGGGAGAGGAGAGACCCAGTACTTC. It encodes CASSSQTSGRGETQYF.

V usage is TRBV29-1 and J usage is TRBJ1-1; D unresolved. With 6 bases removed from V and 0 bases from J, the gap between germline ends came to 8 bases. The length of the CDR3 is 12 residues. The germline CDR1 and CDR2 sequences are SQVTM and ANQGSEA. CDR3 in amino acids: CSVHVMNTEAFF. In DNA, the CDR3 is TGCAGCGTCCATGTCATGAACACTGAAGCTTTCTTT.

This chain uses TRBV5-4 with TRBJ1-3; no clear D gene. With 0 bases removed from V and 0 bases from J, the gap between germline ends came to 7 bases. This CDR3 is 15 amino acids long. The germline CDR1 and CDR2 sequences are SGHNT and YYREEE (reference sequence). Here the CDR3 DNA reads TGTGCCAGCAGCTTGGGCGGCAACTCTGGAAACACCATATATTTT. Its protein product is CASSLGGNSGNTIYF.

V is TRBV5-1 and J is TRBJ2-6; 8 bases align to TRBD2. Per germline, CDR1 SGHRS and CDR2 YFSETQ. The CDR3 loop spans 19 amino acids. The J segment lost 0 bases and the V segment lost 4 bases, leaving 12 bases of the junction unmatched. The CDR3 region is CASSGAGGAHFSGANVLTF. The CDR3, as DNA: TGCGCCAGCAGCGGGGCCGGGGGGGCGCATTTCTCTGGGGCCAACGTCCTGACTTTC.

This clone was seen just once. The rearrangement links TRBV5-8 to TRBJ2-1; 10 nucleotides match TRBD1. The CDR3 has 18 amino acids. CDR1 and CDR2 from the germline V gene are SGHTS and YDEGEE. J was trimmed by 3 bases and V by 3 bases; bases with no gene match: 12. CDR3: CASSSHRSGTGVYNEQFF. As DNA, the CDR3 is TGTGCCAGCAGCTCCCACCGGTCGGGGACAGGGGTCTACAATGAGCAGTTCTTC.

The table lists this clone with a count of one. The chain joins TRBV5-1 to TRBJ2-2; TRBD2 matches 8 bases. The CDR3 loop spans 17 amino acids. Germline V CDR1 and CDR2: SGHRS, YFSETQ. V lost 4 bases, J lost 4 bases, and 12 bases stayed unmatched. Here the CDR3 reads CASSVQSSGGGTGELFF. CDR3 bases: TGCGCCAGCAGCGTTCAGTCTTCGGGAGGGGGCACCGGGGAGCTGTTTTTT.

The rearrangement links TRBV2 to TRBJ2-3, with 7 bases aligning to TRBD2. The CDR3 loop spans 15 amino acids. CDR1 and CDR2 (germline): SNHLY, FYNNEI. V shed 5 bases, J shed 3 bases, and the junction held 8 bases outside the gene matches. The CDR3 spells CASSTQGAGTDTQYF. The CDR3 DNA reads as TGTGCCAGCAGTACCCAGGGAGCGGGAACAGATACGCAGTATTTT.

The chain employs TRBV19 and TRBJ2-7; TRBD1 aligns across 9 bases. This CDR3 is 15 amino acids long. CDR1 is LNHDA and CDR2 is SQIVND in the germline V gene (reference sequence). V trimming: 1 base; J trimming: 6 bases; junction bases outside the gene matches: 7. CDR3 nucleotides: TGTGCCAGTAGTATAGGGACAGGGGTATCGGGCGAGCAGTACTTC. The encoded protein is CASSIGTGVSGEQYF.

This CDR3 is CAWGGLAGATDTQYF. The CDR3, as DNA: TGTGCCTGGGGGGGTTTAGCGGGAGCCACAGATACGCAGTATTTT. The chain combines TRBV30 with TRBJ2-3, with 9 bases identical to TRBD2. Germline values: CDR1 GTSNPN, CDR2 SVGIG (reference sequence). Trimming cost V 5 bases and J 2 bases; bases outside gene matches: 8. CDR3 length: 15 residues.

This rearrangement joins TRBV27 to TRBJ2-7; 9 bases agree with TRBD1. The germline CDR1 and CDR2 sequences are MNHEY and SMNVEV (reference sequence). J gave up 6 bases and V 5 bases, and 5 bases lay outside the gene matches. The CDR3 spans 13 residues. CDR3 bases: TGTGCCAGCAGTCCATGGGACAGGGCCGAGCAGTACTTC. This encodes CASSPWDRAEQYF.

The V call is TRBV7-2, the J call TRBJ2-5, with 10 nucleotides matching TRBD2. The CDR3 has 14 amino acids. Germline loops: CDR1 SGHTA, CDR2 FQGNSA. Trimming at V came to 5 bases and at J to 5 bases, leaving 5 bases not matched to a gene. The CDR3 coding sequence is TGTGCCAGCAGCCTCGGACTAGCGGCGGAGACCCAGTACTTC. Translating gives CASSLGLAAETQYF.